A single sample is the source of the 7 T cell receptor beta chains below, sequenced in a study of T cell responses to AZD1222 COVID-19 vaccine. TCRdb's table, derived via immunoSEQ multiplex PCR, lists solely in-frame clones and lacks some. The repertoire includes nearly 80,000 clones, around 80% of them detected once, and 22% sits in the top ten. The sequences come from peripheral blood, collected on day 0 of AZD1222 vaccination. Receptor source: an adult in good health.

This chain links TRBV6-5 with TRBJ2-7; tentatively, D is TRBD1 (5 bases). This CDR3 is 13 amino acids long. CDR1 is MNHEY and CDR2 is SVGAGI in the germline V gene. Trimming took off 8 bases at V and 3 bases at J, with 14 bases between the two ends. CDR3 in DNA: TGTGCCAGCGGCGAGACAGAAAACTACGAGCAGTACTTC. Translating gives CASGETENYEQYF.

The gene calls are TRBV5-1 and TRBJ1-6, with 7 bases aligning to TRBD1. Germline CDR1 and CDR2: SGHRS and YFSETQ. CDR3 size: 17 residues. The V and J ends lost 4 bases and 0 bases, in that order; junction bases with no gene match: 7. Here the CDR3 DNA reads TGCGCCAGCAGCGAGGACAGGTTGAGCTCCTATAATTCACCCCTCCACTTT. Encoded protein: CASSEDRLSSYNSPLHF.

The chain links TRBV12-2 to TRBJ1-5; TRBD1, the table's D call, was not compared with the DNA. TRBV12-2 is listed as a pseudogene. CDR3 size: 18 residues. The CDR3 DNA follows: TGTGCAAGTTGCTTCCGGGACAGGGAGTCCTATAGCAATCAGCCCCAGCATTTT. Its translation is CASCFRDRESYSNQPQHF.

The chain joins TRBV7-9 to TRBJ1-5; 8 positions match TRBD1. The length of the CDR3 is 14 residues. CDR1 is SEHNR, CDR2 FQNEAQ, per germline (reference sequence). The ends lost 5 bases at V and 6 bases at J; junction bases unmatched: 6. The CDR3 DNA follows: TGTGCCAGCAGCCGCGACAGGGGACGTCAGCCCCAGCATTTT. Its protein is CASSRDRGRQPQHF.

The chain links TRBV4-1 to TRBJ1-2; no firm D call. V was clipped by 1 base and J by 2 bases, with 11 bases between them. The CDR3 has 15 amino acids. Germline V CDR1 and CDR2: MGHRA, YSYEKL. The CDR3 sequence: CASSQGPPGNYGYTF. The CDR3 DNA is TGCGCCAGCAGCCAAGGCCCCCCGGGAAACTATGGCTACACCTTC.

The chain carries TRBV13 and TRBJ1-4, with no clear D. V was trimmed by 4 bases and J by 7 bases, leaving 7 bases between them. CDR3 length: 12 amino acids. Germline CDR1 is PRHDT and CDR2 is FYEKMQ (reference sequence). The CDR3: CASSSTGEKLFF. In nucleotides, the CDR3 is TGTGCCAGCAGCTCCACCGGTGAAAAACTGTTTTTT.

J is TRBJ1-1 and V is TRBV5-1; D is possibly TRBD1 (6 bases). The V gene lost 0 bases and the J gene lost 1 base, with 13 bases spanning the gap. The CDR3 runs to 16 residues. Germline values: CDR1 SGHRS, CDR2 YFSETQ. CDR3 loop: CASSLDNRVPNTEAFF. DNA for the CDR3: TGCGCCAGCAGCTTGGATAACAGGGTTCCGAACACTGAAGCTTTCTTT.